The entry below describes one TCR beta chain. Construction of the TCRbeta library involved unique molecular identifiers. MiXCR, applied by TCRdb to the PCR reads, yields one record per CDR3 protein. Of 600,000 to 700,000 distinct CDR3 sequences in the sample, approximately 15% were seen once. The CDR3 runs to 12 residues. V was clipped by 2 bases and J by 3 bases, with 5 bases between them. Germline loops: CDR1 ENHRY, CDR2 SYGVKD. This sample is drawn from a study of T-cell reconstitution after alpha-beta-depleted transplantation in children. This clonotype originated in a human donor who donated a stem cell graft to a child with acute myeloid leukemia. The sample was PBMCs from the stem cell graft donor, taken from the stem cell graft. This chain links TRBV10-3 with TRBJ2-7; D unresolved. The CDR3 loop is CAISEPSYEQYF. For the CDR3, the DNA is TGTGCCATCAGTGAGCCGAGCTACGAGCAGTACTTC.